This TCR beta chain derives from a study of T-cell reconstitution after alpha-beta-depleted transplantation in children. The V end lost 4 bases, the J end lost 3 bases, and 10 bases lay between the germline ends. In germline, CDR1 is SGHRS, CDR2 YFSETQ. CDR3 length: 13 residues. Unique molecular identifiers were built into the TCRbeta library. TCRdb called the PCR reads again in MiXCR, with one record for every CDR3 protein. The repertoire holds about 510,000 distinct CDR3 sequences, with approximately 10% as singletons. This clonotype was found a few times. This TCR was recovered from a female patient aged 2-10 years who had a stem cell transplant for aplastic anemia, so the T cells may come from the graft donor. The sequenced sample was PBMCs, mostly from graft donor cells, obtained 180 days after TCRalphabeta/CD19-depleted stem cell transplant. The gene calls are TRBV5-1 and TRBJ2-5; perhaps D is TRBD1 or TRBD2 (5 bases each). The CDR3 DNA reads TGCGCCAGCAGCAGGGACGGGGAAGAGACCCAGTACTTC. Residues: CASSRDGEETQYF.